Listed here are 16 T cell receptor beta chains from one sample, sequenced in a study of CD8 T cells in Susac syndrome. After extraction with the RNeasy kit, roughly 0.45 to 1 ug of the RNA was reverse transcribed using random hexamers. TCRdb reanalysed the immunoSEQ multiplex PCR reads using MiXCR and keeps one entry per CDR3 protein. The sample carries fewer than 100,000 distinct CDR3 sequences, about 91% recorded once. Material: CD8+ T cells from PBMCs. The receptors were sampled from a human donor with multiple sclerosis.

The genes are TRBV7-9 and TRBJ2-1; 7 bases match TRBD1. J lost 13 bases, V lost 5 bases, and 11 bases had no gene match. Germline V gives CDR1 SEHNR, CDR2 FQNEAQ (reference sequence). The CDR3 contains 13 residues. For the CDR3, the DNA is TGTGCCAGCAGCCCTCCGGGACAGATACTACAGTTCTTC. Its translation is CASSPPGQILQFF.

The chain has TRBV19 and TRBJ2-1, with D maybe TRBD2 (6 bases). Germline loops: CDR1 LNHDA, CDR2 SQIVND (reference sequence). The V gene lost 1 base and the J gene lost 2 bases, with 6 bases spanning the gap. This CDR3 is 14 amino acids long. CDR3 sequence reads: CASSIGGTYNEQFF. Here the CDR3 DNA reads TGTGCCAGTAGTATAGGCGGGACCTACAATGAGCAGTTCTTC.

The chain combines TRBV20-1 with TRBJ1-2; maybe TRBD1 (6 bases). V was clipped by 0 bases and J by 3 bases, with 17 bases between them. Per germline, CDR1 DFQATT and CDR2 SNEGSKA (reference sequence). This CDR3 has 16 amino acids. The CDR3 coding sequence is TGCAGTGCTAGAGAGTATAGGTCAGGGGTACACTATGGCTACACCTTC. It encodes CSAREYRSGVHYGYTF.

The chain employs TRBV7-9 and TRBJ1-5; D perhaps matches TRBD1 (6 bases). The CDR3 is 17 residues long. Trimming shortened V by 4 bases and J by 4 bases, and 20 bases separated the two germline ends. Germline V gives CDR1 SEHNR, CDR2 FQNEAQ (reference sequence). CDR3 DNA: TGTGCCAGCAGCTCCGGTGAGGGGCAGGGGCGAAATCAGCCCCAGCATTTT. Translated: CASSSGEGQGRNQPQHF.

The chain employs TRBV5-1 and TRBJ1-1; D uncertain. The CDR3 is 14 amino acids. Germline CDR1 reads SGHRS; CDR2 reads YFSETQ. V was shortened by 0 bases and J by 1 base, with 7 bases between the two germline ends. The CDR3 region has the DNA TGCGCCAGCAGCTTGGGCTGGGAGAACACTGAAGCTTTCTTT. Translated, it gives CASSLGWENTEAFF.

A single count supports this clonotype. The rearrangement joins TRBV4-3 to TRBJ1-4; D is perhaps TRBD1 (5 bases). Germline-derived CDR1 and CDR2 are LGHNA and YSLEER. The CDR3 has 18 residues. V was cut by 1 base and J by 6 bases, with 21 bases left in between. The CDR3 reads CASSQAFIPGPVDEKLFF. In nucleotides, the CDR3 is TGCGCCAGCAGCCAAGCTTTTATTCCGGGACCGGTGGATGAAAAACTGTTTTTT.

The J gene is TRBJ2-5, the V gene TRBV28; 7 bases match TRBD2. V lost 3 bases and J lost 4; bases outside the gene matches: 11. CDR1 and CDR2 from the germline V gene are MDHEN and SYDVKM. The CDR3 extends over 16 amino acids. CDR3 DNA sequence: TGTGCCAGCAGTTTTTCTAGCGGCTCCTGGGGAGAGACCCAGTACTTC. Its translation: CASSFSSGSWGETQYF.

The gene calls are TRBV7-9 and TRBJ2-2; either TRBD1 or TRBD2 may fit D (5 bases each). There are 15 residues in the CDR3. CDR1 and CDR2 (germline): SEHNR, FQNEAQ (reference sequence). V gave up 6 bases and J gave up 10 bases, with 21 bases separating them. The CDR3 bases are TGTGCCAGCAGACCCGGCGCAGGGAGAGGGGAGGAGCTGTTTTTT. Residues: CASRPGAGRGEELFF.

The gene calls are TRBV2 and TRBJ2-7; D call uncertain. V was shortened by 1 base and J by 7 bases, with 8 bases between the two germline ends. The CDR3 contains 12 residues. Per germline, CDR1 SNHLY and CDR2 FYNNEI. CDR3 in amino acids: CASSEEVVEQYF. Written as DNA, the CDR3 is TGTGCCAGCAGTGAAGAGGTGGTGGAGCAGTACTTC.

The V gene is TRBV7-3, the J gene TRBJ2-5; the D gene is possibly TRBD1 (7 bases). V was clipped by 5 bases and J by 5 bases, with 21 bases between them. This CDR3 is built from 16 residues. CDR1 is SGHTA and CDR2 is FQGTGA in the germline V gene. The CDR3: CASSTVGGGMVETQYF. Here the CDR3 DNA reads TGTGCCAGCAGCACCGTCGGAGGGGGCATGGTTGAGACCCAGTACTTC.

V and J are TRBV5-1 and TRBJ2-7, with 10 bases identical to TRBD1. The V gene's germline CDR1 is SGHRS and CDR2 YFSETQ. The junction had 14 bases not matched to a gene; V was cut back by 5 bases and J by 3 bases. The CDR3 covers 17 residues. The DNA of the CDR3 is TGCGCCAGCAGTTTTCCCGAAAGGGACAGGGGAGACTACGAGCAGTACTTC. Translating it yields CASSFPERDRGDYEQYF.

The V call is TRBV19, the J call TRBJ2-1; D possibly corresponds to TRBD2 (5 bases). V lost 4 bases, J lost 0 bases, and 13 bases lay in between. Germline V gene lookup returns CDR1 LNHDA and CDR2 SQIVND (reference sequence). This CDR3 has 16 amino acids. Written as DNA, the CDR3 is TGTGCCAGTAGTACCCAAGCGGTAAGCTCCTACAATGAGCAGTTCTTC. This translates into CASSTQAVSSYNEQFF.

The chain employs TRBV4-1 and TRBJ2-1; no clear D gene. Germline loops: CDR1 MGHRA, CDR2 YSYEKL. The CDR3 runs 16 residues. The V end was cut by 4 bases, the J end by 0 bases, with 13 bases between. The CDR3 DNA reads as TGCGCCAGCAGCCTCTCGGACCTGGGCTCCTACAATGAGCAGTTCTTC. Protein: CASSLSDLGSYNEQFF.

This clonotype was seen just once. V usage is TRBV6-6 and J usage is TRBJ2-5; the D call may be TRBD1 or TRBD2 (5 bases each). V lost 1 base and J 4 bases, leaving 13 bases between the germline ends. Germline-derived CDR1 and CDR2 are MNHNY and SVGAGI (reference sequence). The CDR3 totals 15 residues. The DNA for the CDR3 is TGTGCCAGCAGTTACTGGAGTGTGGGGGTAGAGACCCAGTACTTC. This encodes CASSYWSVGVETQYF.

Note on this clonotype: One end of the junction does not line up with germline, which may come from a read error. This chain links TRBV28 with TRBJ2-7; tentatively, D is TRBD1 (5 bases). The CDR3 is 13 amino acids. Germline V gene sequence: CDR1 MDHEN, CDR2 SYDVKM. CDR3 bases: TGTACCAGCAGTTTATCAGGGCTGGGCGAGCAGTACTTC. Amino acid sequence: CTSSLSGLGEQYF.

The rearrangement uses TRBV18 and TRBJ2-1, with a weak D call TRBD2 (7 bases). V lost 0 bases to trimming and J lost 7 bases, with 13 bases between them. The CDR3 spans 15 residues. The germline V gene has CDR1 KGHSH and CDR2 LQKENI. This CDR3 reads CASSPPGGPKNEQFF. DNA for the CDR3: TGTGCCAGCTCACCACCCGGGGGGCCGAAAAATGAGCAGTTCTTC.